Following are 14 T cell receptor beta chains from one sample sequenced in a study of cytomegalovirus exposure and HLA in healthy donors. PCR used 60 Vbeta primers and 13 Jbeta primers. Profiling relied on immunoSEQ multiplex PCR, and the TCRdb table lists in-frame clones only, not all of them. The sample includes 100,000 or so clones, approximately 78% of them seen just once. The sequencing sample was made of PBMCs. These receptors originate from a middle-aged woman in good health and CMV-seropositive.

V and J are TRBV14 and TRBJ1-6, with 8 bases matching TRBD1. Germline V gives CDR1 SGHDN, CDR2 FVKESK. V lost 4 bases to trimming and J lost 2 bases; unmatched junction nucleotides: 7. The CDR3 runs 17 residues. The CDR3 region is CASSRRGQGAYNSPLHF. CDR3 nucleotide sequence: TGTGCCAGCAGCCGTCGCGGACAGGGTGCCTATAATTCACCCCTCCACTTT.

V gene TRBV5-1 combines with J gene TRBJ2-1; the match to TRBD2 covers 12 bases. Trimming removed 4 bases from V and 7 bases from J; junction bases left unmatched: 15. Germline CDR1 SGHRS, CDR2 YFSETQ. This CDR3 is built from 18 residues. CDR3 sequence (DNA): TGCGCCAGCAGCCGCCCCCTCAGACTAGCGGGAGCGGGAAATGAGCAGTTCTTC. Amino acids: CASSRPLRLAGAGNEQFF.

The CDR3 reads CASSPPETGGYEQYF. CDR3 coding DNA: TGTGCCAGCTCACCACCGGAGACAGGGGGCTACGAGCAGTACTTC. The chain carries TRBV18 and TRBJ2-7; 9 positions agree with TRBD1. The CDR3 is 15 residues long. Germline trimming cut 0 bases from V and 3 bases from J; bases unmatched to any gene: 3. Per the germline V gene, CDR1 is KGHSH and CDR2 is LQKENI.

This chain connects TRBV14 to TRBJ1-5, with D possibly matching TRBD1 (6 bases). The V and J ends lost 5 bases and 9 bases respectively, with 14 bases between them. This CDR3 has 13 amino acids. Germline V CDR1 and CDR2: SGHDN, FVKESK. CDR3 DNA: TGTGCCAGCAGCTCCGGGGACATGCGGCCCCAGCATTTT. It codes for CASSSGDMRPQHF.

The rearrangement links TRBV7-8 to TRBJ2-3, with 11 bases matching TRBD2. Unmatched junction bases numbered 8, after V lost 5 bases and J lost 4 bases. Germline CDR1 is SGHVS and CDR2 is FQNEAQ. CDR3 size: 16 residues. CDR3 in DNA: TGTGCCAGCAGCCGTGCACTAGCGGGAGACGCAGATACGCAGTATTTT. This codes for CASSRALAGDADTQYF.

This clone was seen a single time. CDR3 nucleotide sequence: TGTGCCAGCACTAGCGGATCCTACGAGCAGTACTTC. This codes for CASTSGSYEQYF. J is TRBJ2-7 and V is TRBV6-1; TRBD2 agrees at 7 bases. CDR1 and CDR2 from the germline V gene are MNHNS and SASEGT. J gave up 1 base and V 7 bases, and 1 base lay outside the gene matches. This CDR3 comprises 12 residues.

Written as DNA, the CDR3 is TGTGCCAGTAGTACTTCACCGGGACAGTCCAATCAGCCCCAGCATTTT. Translating it yields CASSTSPGQSNQPQHF. The rearrangement uses TRBV19 and TRBJ1-5, with 7 bases identical to TRBD1. With 4 bases clipped from V and 3 bases from J, the junction kept 9 bases outside the gene matches. This CDR3 region has 16 residues. CDR1 is LNHDA, CDR2 SQIVND, per germline (reference sequence).

The chain has TRBV7-3 and TRBJ2-2, with 14 bases lining up with TRBD2. The J segment lost 4 bases and the V segment lost 5 bases, leaving 6 bases of the junction unmatched. The CDR3 has 17 residues. The germline CDR1 and CDR2 sequences are SGHTA and FQGTGA. In DNA form, the CDR3 reads TGTGCCAGCAGCCCACGGACTAGCGGGAGGAGCACCGGGGAGCTGTTTTTT. Translation: CASSPRTSGRSTGELFF.

V is TRBV7-2 and J is TRBJ2-2; 7 bases fit TRBD1. The V and J ends lost 5 bases and 4 bases, in that order; junction bases with no gene match: 4. The CDR3 totals 14 residues. Germline lookup yields CDR1 SGHTA and CDR2 FQGNSA. CDR3 DNA sequence: TGTGCCAGCAGCATAGACAGGGTCACCGGGGAGCTGTTTTTT. It specifies CASSIDRVTGELFF.

The chain joins TRBV7-2 to TRBJ2-3; TRBD2 agrees at 11 bases. The CDR3 covers 16 residues. J lost 3 bases, V lost 6 bases, and 8 bases had no gene match. Germline loops: CDR1 SGHTA, CDR2 FQGNSA. CDR3 amino acids: CASSFTSGRVTDTQYF. DNA of the CDR3: TGTGCCAGCAGTTTTACTAGCGGGAGAGTGACAGATACGCAGTATTTT.

This rearrangement joins TRBV6-5 to TRBJ1-3; maybe TRBD1 (5 bases). V lost 4 bases to trimming and J lost 2 bases, with 6 bases between them. Germline CDR1 and CDR2: MNHEY and SVGAGI. This CDR3 is built from 13 residues. CDR3 coding DNA: TGTGCCAGCAGTTGGGGCCCTGGAAACACCATATATTTT. Translation gives CASSWGPGNTIYF.

V is TRBV9 and J is TRBJ1-1; TRBD1 aligns across 8 bases. V trimming: 3 bases; J trimming: 9 bases; junction bases outside the gene matches: 7. The CDR3 totals 13 residues. CDR1 SGDLS and CDR2 YYNGEE come from the germline V gene. The DNA of the CDR3 is TGTGCCAGCAGCGCAGACGGACAGGGCCAAGCTTTCTTT. Translating it yields CASSADGQGQAFF.

The chain is built from TRBV6-4 and TRBJ2-2; the D is unclear. This CDR3 is 16 amino acids long. The germline V gene encodes CDR1 MRHNA and CDR2 SNTAGT. The V gene lost 1 base and the J gene lost 0 bases, with 9 bases spanning the gap. CDR3 sequence: CASSDLANPNTGELFF. CDR3 bases: TGTGCCAGCAGTGACTTGGCAAATCCGAACACCGGGGAGCTGTTTTTT.

The V and J genes are TRBV18 and TRBJ2-1; TRBD2 matches at 9 bases. The junction had 9 bases not matched to a gene; V was cut back by 3 bases and J by 6 bases. Germline V gene data show CDR1 as KGHSH and CDR2 as LQKENI. The CDR3 covers 16 residues. CDR3 sequence (DNA): TGTGCCAGCTCACCCACTCGGCGGGAGGGCAGCAATGAGCAGTTCTTC. It yields the protein CASSPTRREGSNEQFF. Complete variable domain (other parts from reference TRBV18 and TRBJ2-1): NAGVMQNPRHLVRRRGQEARLRCSPMKGHSHVYWYRQLPEEGLKFMVYLQKENIIDESGMPKERFSAEFPKEGPSILRIQQVVRGDSAAYFCASSPTRREGSNEQFFGPGTRLTVL.